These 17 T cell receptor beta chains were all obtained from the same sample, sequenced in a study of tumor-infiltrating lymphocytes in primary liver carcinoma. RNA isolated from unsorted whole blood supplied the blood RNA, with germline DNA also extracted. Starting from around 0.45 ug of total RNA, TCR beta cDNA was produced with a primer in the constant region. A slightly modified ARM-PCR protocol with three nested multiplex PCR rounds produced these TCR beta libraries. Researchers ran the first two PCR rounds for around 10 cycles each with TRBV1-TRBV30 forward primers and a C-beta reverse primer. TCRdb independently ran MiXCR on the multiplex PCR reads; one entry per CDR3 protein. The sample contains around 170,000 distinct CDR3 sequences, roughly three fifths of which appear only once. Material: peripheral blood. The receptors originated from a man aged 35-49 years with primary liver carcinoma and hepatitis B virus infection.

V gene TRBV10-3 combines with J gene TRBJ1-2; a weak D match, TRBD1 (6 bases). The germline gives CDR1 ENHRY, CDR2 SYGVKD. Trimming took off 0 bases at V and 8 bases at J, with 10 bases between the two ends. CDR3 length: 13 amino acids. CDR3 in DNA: TGTGCCATCAGTGAGTCGGGGGGCTGCGGCTACACCTTC. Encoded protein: CAISESGGCGYTF.

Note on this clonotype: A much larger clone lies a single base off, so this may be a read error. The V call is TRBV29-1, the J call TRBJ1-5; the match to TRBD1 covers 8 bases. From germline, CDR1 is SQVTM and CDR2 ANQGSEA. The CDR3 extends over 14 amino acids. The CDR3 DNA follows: TGCAGCGTAGTTTCAGGGGGCAGCGATCAGCCCCGGCATTTT. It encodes CSVVSGGSDQPRHF.

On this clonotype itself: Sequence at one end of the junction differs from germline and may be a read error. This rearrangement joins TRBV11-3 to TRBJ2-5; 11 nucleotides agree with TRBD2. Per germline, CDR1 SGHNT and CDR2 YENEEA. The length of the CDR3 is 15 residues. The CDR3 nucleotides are TGTGCCAGCAGCTTAATTCTAGCGGGAGGAGAGACCCAGCACTTC. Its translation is CASSLILAGGETQHF.

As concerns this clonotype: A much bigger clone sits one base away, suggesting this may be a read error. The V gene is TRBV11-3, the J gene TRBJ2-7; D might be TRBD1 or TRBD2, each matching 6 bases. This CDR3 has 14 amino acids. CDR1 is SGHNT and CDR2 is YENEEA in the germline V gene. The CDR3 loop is CASSPGASSYELYF. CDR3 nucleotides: TGTGCCAGCAGCCCGGGGGCTTCTAGCTACGAGCTGTACTTC. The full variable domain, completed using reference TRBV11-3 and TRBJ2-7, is EAGVVQSPRYKIIEKKQPVAFWCNPISGHNTLYWYLQNLGQGPELLIRYENEEAVDDSQLPKDRFSAERLKGVDSTLKIQPAELGDSAVYLCASSPGASSYELYFGPGTRLTVT.

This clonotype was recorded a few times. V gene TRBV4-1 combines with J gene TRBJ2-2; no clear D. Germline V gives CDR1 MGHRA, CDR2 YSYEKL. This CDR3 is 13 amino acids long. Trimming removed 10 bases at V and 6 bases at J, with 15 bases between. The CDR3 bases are TGCGCCACCTCACCCCTTCCCTCCGGGGAGCTGTTTTTT. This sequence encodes CATSPLPSGELFF.

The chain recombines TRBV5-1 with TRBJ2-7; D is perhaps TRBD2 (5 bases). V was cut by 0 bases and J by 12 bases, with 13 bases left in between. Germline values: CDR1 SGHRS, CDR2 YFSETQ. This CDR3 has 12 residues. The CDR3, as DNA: TGCGCCAGCAGCTTGGATGGTGCAGGAGGGTACTTC. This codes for CASSLDGAGGYF.

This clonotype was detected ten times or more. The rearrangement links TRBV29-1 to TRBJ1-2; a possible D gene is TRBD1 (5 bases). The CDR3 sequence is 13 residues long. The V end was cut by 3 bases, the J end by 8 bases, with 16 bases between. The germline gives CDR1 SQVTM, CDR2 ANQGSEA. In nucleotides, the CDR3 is TGCAGCGTTGATTACCCCACAGGCGGCGGCTACACCTTC. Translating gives CSVDYPTGGGYTF.

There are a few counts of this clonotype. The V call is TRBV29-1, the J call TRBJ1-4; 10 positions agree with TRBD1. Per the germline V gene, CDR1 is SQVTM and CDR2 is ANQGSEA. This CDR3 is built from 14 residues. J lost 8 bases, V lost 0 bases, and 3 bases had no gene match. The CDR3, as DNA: TGCAGCGTTGAAGATCGGACAGGGGGAGAAAAACTGTTTTTT. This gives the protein CSVEDRTGGEKLFF.

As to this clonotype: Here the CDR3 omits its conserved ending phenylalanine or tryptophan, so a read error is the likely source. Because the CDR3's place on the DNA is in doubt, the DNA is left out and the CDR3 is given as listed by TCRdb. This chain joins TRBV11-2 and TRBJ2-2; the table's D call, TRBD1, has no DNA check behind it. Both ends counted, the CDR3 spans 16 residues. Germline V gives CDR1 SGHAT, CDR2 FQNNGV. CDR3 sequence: CASSAPGQTNTGELFI.

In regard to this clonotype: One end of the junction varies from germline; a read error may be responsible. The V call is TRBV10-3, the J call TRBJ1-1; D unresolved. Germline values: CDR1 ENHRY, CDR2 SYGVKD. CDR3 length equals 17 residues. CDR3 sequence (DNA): TGTGCCATCAGTGAGTCTCAGGACGGACGTATGAACACTGAAGCTCTCTTT. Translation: CAISESQDGRMNTEALF.

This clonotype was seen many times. The CDR3: CASSQDGQVDEKLFF. The CDR3 region has the DNA TGTGCCAGCAGCCAAGATGGACAGGTGGATGAAAAACTGTTTTTT. The gene calls are TRBV4-2 and TRBJ1-4; 7 positions agree with TRBD1. Losses at the gene ends were 0 bases for V and 6 bases for J; bases not matched to a gene: 4. The CDR3 has 15 residues. In germline, CDR1 is LGHNA, CDR2 YNFKEQ.

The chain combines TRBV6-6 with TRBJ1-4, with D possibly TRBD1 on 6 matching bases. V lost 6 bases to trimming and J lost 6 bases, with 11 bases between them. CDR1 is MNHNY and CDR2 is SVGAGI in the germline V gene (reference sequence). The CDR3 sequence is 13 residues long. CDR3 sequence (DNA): TGTGCCAGCAGACCGGACAGAGATGAAAAACTGTTTTTT. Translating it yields CASRPDRDEKLFF.

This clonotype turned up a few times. The CDR3 loop is CASSLGQGGGNIQYF. The CDR3 nucleotides read TGTGCCAGCAGCCTAGGACAGGGCGGCGGAAACATTCAGTACTTC. The rearrangement links TRBV6-5 to TRBJ2-4; 8 bases map to TRBD1. Trimming at V came to 6 bases and at J to 6 bases, leaving 10 bases not matched to a gene. CDR1 and CDR2 from the germline V gene are MNHEY and SVGAGI. The CDR3 runs 15 residues.

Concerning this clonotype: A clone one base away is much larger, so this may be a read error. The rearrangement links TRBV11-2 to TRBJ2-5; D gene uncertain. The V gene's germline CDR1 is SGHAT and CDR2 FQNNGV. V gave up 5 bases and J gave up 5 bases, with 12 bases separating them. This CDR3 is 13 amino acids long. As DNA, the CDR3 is TGTGCCAGCAGCGCCCCGGTCACTGAGACCCAGTACTTC. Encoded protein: CASSAPVTETQYF. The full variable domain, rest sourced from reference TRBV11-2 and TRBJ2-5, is EAGVAQSPRYKIIEKRQSVAFWCNPISGHATLYWYQQILGQGPKLLIQFQNNGVVDDSQLPKDRFSAERLKGVDSTLKIQPAKLEDSAVYLCASSAPVTETQYFGPGTRLLVL.

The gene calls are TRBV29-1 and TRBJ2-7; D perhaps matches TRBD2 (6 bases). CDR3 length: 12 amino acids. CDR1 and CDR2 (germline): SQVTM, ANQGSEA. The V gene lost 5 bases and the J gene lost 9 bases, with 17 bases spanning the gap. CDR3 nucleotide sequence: TGCAGCGTTTGGGGGGACTGGGACGGGCAGTACTTC. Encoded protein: CSVWGDWDGQYF.

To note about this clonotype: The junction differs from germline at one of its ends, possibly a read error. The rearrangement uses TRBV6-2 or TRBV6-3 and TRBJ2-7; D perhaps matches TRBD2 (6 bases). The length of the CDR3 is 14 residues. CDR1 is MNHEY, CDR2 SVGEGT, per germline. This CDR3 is CVSRGLGGPYEQYF. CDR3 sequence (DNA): TGTGTCAGCAGAGGATTGGGGGGACCCTACGAGCAGTACTTC.

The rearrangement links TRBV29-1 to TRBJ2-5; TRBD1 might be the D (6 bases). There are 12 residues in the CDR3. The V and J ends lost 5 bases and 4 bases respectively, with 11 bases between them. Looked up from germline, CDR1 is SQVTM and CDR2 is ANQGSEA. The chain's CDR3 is CSVSLGAETQYF. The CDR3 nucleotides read TGCAGCGTTTCTCTGGGGGCAGAGACCCAGTACTTC. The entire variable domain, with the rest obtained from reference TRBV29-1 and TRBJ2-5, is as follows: SAVISQKPSRDICQRGTSLTIQCQVDSQVTMMFWYRQQPGQSLTLIATANQGSEATYESGFVIDKFPISRPNLTFSTLTVSNMSPEDSSIYLCSVSLGAETQYFGPGTRLLVL.